The 8 T cell receptor beta chains in this list originate from one sample, sequenced in a study of cytotoxic CD8 clonotypes in ibrutinib-treated CLL. Only in-frame clones appear in the TCRdb table, and some are missing; sequencing was by immunoSEQ multiplex PCR. The sample has roughly 160,000 clones; about four fifths are singletons. The sample here was PBMCs, taken after 24 months of ibrutinib treatment. These receptors were obtained from a human donor with chronic lymphocytic leukemia.

The chain uses TRBV5-1 and TRBJ1-3; D might be TRBD1 (6 bases). From germline, CDR1 is SGHRS and CDR2 YFSETQ. The CDR3 is made up of 16 amino acids. V was clipped by 1 base and J by 8 bases, with 19 bases between them. The CDR3 is CASSLITGTSRDTIYF. The CDR3 coding sequence is TGCGCCAGCAGCTTGATTACAGGGACGTCCAGGGACACCATATATTTT.

The V and J genes are TRBV28 and TRBJ2-7, with D unclear. The CDR3 length is 18 residues. The germline V and J ends were trimmed by 3 bases and 1 base, with 22 bases remaining between them. Germline V gene data show CDR1 as MDHEN and CDR2 as SYDVKM. CDR3 nucleotides: TGTGCCAGCAGTTTTTCGCCCGATGGTCCGACTCCTTCCTACGAGCAGTACTTC. Translated, it gives CASSFSPDGPTPSYEQYF.

This chain connects TRBV4-2 to TRBJ2-3, with D hard to call. Trimming pared 0 bases from V and 1 base from J, leaving 5 bases between. Per germline, CDR1 LGHNA and CDR2 YNFKEQ. The CDR3 is 14 amino acids. CDR3 nucleotides: TGTGCCAGCAGCCAAGATAGGGGCACAGATACGCAGTATTTT. Its protein product is CASSQDRGTDTQYF.

By share of the sample, this clone is medium-sized. V is TRBV4-1 and J is TRBJ2-5; 10 bases are a match to TRBD2. The CDR3 spans 16 residues. CDR1 and CDR2 (germline): MGHRA, YSYEKL. With V trimmed by 0 bases and J by 5 bases, 6 bases remained unmatched. CDR3 in amino acids: CASSQDQREGPETQYF. CDR3 DNA sequence: TGCGCCAGCAGCCAAGACCAGCGGGAGGGCCCTGAGACCCAGTACTTC.

The DNA of the CDR3 is TGTGCCAGCAGCTCGGCCCGCGGGGGTTTTGGAGCTTTCTTT. Translation gives CASSSARGGFGAFF. The chain is built from TRBV7-9 and TRBJ1-1; tentatively, D is TRBD1 (5 bases). Trimming pared 4 bases from V and 10 bases from J, leaving 19 bases between. In germline, CDR1 is SEHNR, CDR2 FQNEAQ (reference sequence). This CDR3 is 14 amino acids long. The full variable domain, in which reference TRBV7-9 and TRBJ1-1 provide the parts outside the CDR3, is DTGVSQNPRHKITKRGQNVTFRCDPISEHNRLYWYRQTLGQGPEFLTYFQNEAQLEKSRLLSDRFSAERPKGSFSTLEIQRTEQGDSAMYLCASSSARGGFGAFFGQGTRLTVV.

The genes are TRBV18 and TRBJ2-4, with 8 positions matching TRBD2. Germline V gene sequence: CDR1 KGHSH, CDR2 LQKENI. There are 16 residues in the CDR3. The V and J ends lost 3 bases and 2 bases, in that order; junction bases with no gene match: 6. CDR3 sequence reads: CASSPTTGGTKNIQYF. The CDR3 nucleotides read TGTGCCAGCTCACCCACAACGGGGGGGACCAAAAACATTCAGTACTTC.

V usage is TRBV27 and J usage is TRBJ2-3; D is possibly TRBD2 (7 bases). Germline V lookup: CDR1 MNHEY, CDR2 SMNVEV (reference sequence). Trimming shortened V by 6 bases and J by 6 bases, and 13 bases separated the two germline ends. The CDR3 consists of 13 residues. The chain's CDR3 is CASSWGGGDTQYF. The CDR3 DNA reads TGTGCCAGCAGCTGGGGGGGCGGGGATACGCAGTATTTT.

The chain combines TRBV5-6 with TRBJ1-2; tentative D call: TRBD1 (6 bases). Germline CDR1 SGHDT, CDR2 YYEEEE. This CDR3 has 12 residues. Trimming shortened V by 4 bases and J by 11 bases, and 15 bases separated the two germline ends. The CDR3, as DNA: TGTGCCAGCAGCCAAGGGACATACGTTTACACCTTC. Protein: CASSQGTYVYTF. The full variable domain, completed using reference TRBV5-6 and TRBJ1-2, is DAGVTQSPTHLIKTRGQQVTLRCSPKSGHDTVSWYQQALGQGPQFIFQYYEEEERQRGNFPDRFSGHQFPNYSSELNVNALLLGDSALYLCASSQGTYVYTFGSGTRLTVV.